Reported below is one T cell receptor beta chain. This table comes from immunoSEQ multiplex PCR, and its TCRdb copy is limited to in-frame clones, with some not included. The data hold some 300,000 clones, with around four fifths observed a single time. The germline V gene has CDR1 MDHEN and CDR2 SYDVKM. The CDR3 consists of 15 residues. The J segment lost 3 bases and the V segment lost 5 bases, leaving 5 bases of the junction unmatched. The sample comes from a study of Ad26.COV2.S vaccination and SARS-CoV-2 variants. Study in general: Intramuscular Ad26.COV2.S doses were given once or twice, 56 days apart.

This sample's treatment: about 20 received Ad26.COV2.S at low or high dose, single or two shots; about 5 received placebo; per-sample allocation not given. Samples analyzed were those drawn on day 63 after the first vaccine or placebo injection. Sequencing was performed on peripheral blood, taken in a trial of Ad26.COV2.S vaccine versus placebo. The receptor was derived from a person aged 18-65 years who received the Ad26.COV2.S COVID-19 vaccine or a placebo. The chain couples TRBV28 to TRBJ1-2, with TRBD1 matching over 11 bases. CDR3 nucleotides: TGTGCCAGCAGTCCCCCGGACAGGGGGCACTATGGCTACACCTTC. This codes for CASSPPDRGHYGYTF.